This T cell receptor (beta chain) is from a study of T cells expressing NK-cell markers. Study outcomes and limitations: These clonotypes, the leaders elsewhere, also led the CD3+CD56-NKG2C+ fraction in several donors. Whether the expanded NKG2C+ T cell clones recognized HCMV remained unclear.

Germline loops: CDR1 GTSNPN, CDR2 SVGIG (reference sequence). The CDR3 covers 14 residues. As regards this clonotype: Its antigen is unknown.

Following a re-call of the 5' RACE reads, TCRdb has one entry per CDR3 protein and lacks DNA. The specimen's table records 400,000 to 500,000 distinct CDR3 sequences. The sequence was obtained from a woman between 18 and 69 years old in good health. Material: blood T cells: a sorted CD56 or NKG2C T cell subset, CD4+ or CD8+ T cells, or bulk PBMC T cells (not recorded which). The chain recombines TRBV30 with TRBJ1-1; TCRdb proposes TRBD1, but this gene call is untestable without DNA. The CDR3 protein is CAWSVSRGNTEAFF. The whole variable domain, remainder taken from reference TRBV30 and TRBJ1-1, is SQTIHQWPATLVQPVGSPLSLECTVEGTSNPNLYWYRQAAGRGLQLLFYSVGIGQISSEVPQNLSASRPQDRQFILSSKKLLLSDSGFYLCAWSVSRGNTEAFFGQGTRLTVV.